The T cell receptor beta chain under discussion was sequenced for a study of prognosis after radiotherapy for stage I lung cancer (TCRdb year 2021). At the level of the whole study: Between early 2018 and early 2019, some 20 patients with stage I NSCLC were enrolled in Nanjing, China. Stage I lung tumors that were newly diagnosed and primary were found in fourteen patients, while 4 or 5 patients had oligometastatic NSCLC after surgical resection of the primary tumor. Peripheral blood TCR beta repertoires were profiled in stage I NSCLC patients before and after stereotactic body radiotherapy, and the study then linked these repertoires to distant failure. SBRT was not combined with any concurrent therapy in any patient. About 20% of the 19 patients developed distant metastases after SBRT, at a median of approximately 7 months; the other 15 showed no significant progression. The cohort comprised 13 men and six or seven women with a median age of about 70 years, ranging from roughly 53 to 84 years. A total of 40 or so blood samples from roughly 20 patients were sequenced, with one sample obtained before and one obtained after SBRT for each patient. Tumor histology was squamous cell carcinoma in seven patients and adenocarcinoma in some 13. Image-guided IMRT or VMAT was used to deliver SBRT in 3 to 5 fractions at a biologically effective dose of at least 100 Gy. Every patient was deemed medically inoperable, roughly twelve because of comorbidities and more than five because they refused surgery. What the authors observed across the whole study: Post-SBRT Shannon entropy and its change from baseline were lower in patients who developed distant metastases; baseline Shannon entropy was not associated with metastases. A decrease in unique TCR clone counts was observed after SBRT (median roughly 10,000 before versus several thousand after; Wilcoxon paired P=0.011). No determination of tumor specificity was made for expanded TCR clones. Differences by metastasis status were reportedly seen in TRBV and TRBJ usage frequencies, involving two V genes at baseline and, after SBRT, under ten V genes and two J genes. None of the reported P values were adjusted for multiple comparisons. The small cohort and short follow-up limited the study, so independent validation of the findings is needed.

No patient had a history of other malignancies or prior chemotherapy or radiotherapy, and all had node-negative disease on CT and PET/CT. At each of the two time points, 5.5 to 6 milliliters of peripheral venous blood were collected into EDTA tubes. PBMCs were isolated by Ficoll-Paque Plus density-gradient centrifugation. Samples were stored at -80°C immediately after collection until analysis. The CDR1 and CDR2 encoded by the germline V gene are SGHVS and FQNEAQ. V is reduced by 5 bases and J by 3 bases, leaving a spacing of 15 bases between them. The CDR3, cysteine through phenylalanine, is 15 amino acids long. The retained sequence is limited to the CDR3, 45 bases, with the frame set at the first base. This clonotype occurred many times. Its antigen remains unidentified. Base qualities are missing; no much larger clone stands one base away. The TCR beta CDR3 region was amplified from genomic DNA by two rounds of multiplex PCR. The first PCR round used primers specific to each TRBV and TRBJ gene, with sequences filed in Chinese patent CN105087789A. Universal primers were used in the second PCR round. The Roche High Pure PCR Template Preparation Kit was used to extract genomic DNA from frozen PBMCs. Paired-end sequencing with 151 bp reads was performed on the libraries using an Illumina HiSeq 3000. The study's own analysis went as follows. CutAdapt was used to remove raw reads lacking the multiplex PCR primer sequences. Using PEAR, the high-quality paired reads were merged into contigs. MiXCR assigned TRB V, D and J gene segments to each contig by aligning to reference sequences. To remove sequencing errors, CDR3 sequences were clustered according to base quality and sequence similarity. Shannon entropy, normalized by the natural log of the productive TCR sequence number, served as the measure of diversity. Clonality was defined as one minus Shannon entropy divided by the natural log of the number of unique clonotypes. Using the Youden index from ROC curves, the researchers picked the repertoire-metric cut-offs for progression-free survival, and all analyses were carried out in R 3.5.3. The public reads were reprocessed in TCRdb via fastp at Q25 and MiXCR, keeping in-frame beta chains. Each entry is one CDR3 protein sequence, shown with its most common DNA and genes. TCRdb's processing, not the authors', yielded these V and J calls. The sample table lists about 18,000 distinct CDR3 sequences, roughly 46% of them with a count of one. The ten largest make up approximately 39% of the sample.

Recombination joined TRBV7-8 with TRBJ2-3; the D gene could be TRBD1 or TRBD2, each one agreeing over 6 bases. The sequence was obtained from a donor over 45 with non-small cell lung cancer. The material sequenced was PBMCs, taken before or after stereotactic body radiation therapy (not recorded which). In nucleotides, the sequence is TGTGCCAGCAGCCCGAGCGGAGGGGGGACAGATACGCAGTATTTT. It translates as CASSPSGGGTDTQYF.